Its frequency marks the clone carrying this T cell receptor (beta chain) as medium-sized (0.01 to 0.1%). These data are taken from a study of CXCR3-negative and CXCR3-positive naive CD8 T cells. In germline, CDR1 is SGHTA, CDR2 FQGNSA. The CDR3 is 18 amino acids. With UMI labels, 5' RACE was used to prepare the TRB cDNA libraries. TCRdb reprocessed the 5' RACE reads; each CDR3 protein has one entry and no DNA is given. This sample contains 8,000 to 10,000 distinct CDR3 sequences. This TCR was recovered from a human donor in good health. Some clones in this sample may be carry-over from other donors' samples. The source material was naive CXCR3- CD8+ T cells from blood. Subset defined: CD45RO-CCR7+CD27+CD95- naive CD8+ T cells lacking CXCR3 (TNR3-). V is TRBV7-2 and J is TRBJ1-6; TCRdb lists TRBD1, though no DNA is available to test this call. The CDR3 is CASSFNPETDSYNSPLHF.